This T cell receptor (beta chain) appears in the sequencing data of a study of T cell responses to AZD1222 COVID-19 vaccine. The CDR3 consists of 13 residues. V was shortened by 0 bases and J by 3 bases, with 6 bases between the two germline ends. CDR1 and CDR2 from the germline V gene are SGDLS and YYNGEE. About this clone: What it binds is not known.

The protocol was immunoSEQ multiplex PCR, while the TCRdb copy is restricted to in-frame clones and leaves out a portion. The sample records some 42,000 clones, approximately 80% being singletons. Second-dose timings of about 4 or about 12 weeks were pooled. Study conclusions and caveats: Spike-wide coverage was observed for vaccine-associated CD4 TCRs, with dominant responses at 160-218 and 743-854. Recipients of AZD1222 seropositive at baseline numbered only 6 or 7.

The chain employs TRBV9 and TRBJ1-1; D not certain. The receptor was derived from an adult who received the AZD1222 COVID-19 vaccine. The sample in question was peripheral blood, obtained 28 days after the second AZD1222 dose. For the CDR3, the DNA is TGTGCCAGCAGCGTAGCGGGGTACACTGAAGCTTTCTTT. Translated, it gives CASSVAGYTEAFF.